This T cell receptor beta chain was recorded in a study of shared T cell receptors in the human thymus. Only in-frame clones appear in the TCRdb table, and some are missing; sequencing was by immunoSEQ multiplex PCR. The data show some 640,000 clones, roughly 86% seen once. This clone was observed once. The V gene end was trimmed by 5 bases and the J gene end by 7 bases; junction bases not matched to a gene: 9. Germline CDR1 MDHEN, CDR2 SYDVKM. The CDR3 extends over 16 amino acids. This sample also appeared in a second study, on human thymus T cells. Per that study: It was from resections taken during corrective heart surgery that the thymus tissue came.

This clonotype was obtained from a boy younger than two with a congenital heart defect. The V gene is TRBV28, the J gene TRBJ1-6, with 9 bases identical to TRBD1. Sequencing used thymocytes. CDR3 sequence: CASSPPQDRGNSPLHF. The CDR3 coding sequence is TGTGCCAGCAGTCCCCCCCAGGACAGGGGCAATTCACCCCTCCACTTT.